The source of this TCR beta chain is a study of vaccination and CD4 T cells after COVID-19. Study-level results: Convalescent patients had a median roughly 86% of post-vaccine SARS-CoV-2-reactive clones that were detected only after vaccination, not before it.

As for treatment: roughly 10-day PBMC culture with coronavirus spike peptide pools or control peptides (ViraFEST assay). The germline CDR1 and CDR2 sequences are DFQATT and SNEGSKA (reference sequence). The CDR3 sequence is 14 residues long. V was clipped by 6 bases and J by 9 bases; unmatched bases: 12. This clonotype came up a few times. Its target is unknown. Cultured CD4+ T cell DNA underwent sequencing with the Oncomine TCR Beta short-read assay. Each CDR3 protein is one row after TCRdb ran MiXCR on the PCR reads. There are thousands of distinct CDR3 sequences in the sample; 60% to 80% occur only once, and around 21% lies in the top ten.

The receptor was derived from a human donor with COVID-19. The input for sequencing was cultured CD4+ T cells from blood, taken after SARS-CoV-2 vaccination. This sequence joins TRBV20-1 and TRBJ2-5; 11 nucleotides match TRBD2. For the CDR3, the DNA is TGCAGTGCGGAGGTAGCGGGGGGGCCTGGGGCCCAGTACTTC. It encodes CSAEVAGGPGAQYF.